Below are 23 T cell receptor beta chains sequenced from a single sample in a study of OX40 agonist ivuxolimab in advanced cancers. Profiling relied on immunoSEQ multiplex PCR, and the TCRdb table lists in-frame clones only, not all of them. The sample gives 60,000 to 65,000 clones, approximately 80% of which show up once; around 2% is in the top ten. This specimen was CD4+ or CD8+ T cells sorted from blood, taken in a trial of the OX40 agonist ivuxolimab. The receptor source for this set is an adult with an advanced solid tumor such as melanoma, head and neck, liver or kidney cancer.

The chain combines TRBV19 with TRBJ2-3; TRBD1 matches at 7 bases. The trim removed 9 bases at V and 2 bases at J, leaving 5 bases unmatched. CDR3 length equals 13 residues. CDR1 LNHDA and CDR2 SQIVND come from the germline V gene (reference sequence). The CDR3 reads CASSDRTTDTQYF. In DNA, the CDR3 is TGTGCCAGCTCGGACAGGACCACAGATACGCAGTATTTT.

V usage is TRBV14 and J usage is TRBJ2-5; D is unclear. V was shortened by 2 bases and J by 6 bases, with 10 bases between the two germline ends. The CDR3 has 13 residues. CDR1 is SGHDN, CDR2 FVKESK, per germline. Here the CDR3 reads CASSQFRMKTQYF. The CDR3 DNA reads as TGTGCCAGCAGCCAATTCCGGATGAAGACCCAGTACTTC.

The V and J genes are TRBV5-1 and TRBJ2-5; 8 nucleotides agree with TRBD1. The CDR3 loop spans 14 amino acids. CDR1 and CDR2 (germline): SGHRS, YFSETQ. Trimming at V came to 5 bases and at J to 4 bases, leaving 7 bases not matched to a gene. CDR3: CASSPGTGPETQYF. The CDR3 nucleotides are TGCGCCAGCAGTCCTGGGACAGGCCCAGAGACCCAGTACTTC.

The chain couples TRBV25-1 to TRBJ1-1; D remains unclear. V lost 5 bases and J 9 bases, leaving 19 bases between the germline ends. Per germline, CDR1 MGHDK and CDR2 SYGVNS. The CDR3 has 14 amino acids. CDR3 amino acids: CASSSGSADFKAFF. For the CDR3, the DNA is TGTGCCAGCAGTAGCGGCTCGGCCGATTTTAAAGCTTTCTTT.

The rearrangement joins TRBV6-5 to TRBJ1-5; D gene unclear. The CDR3 is 15 amino acids. Germline CDR1 is MNHEY and CDR2 is SVGAGI. V lost 2 bases and J lost 2, with 10 bases in between. CDR3 bases: TGTGCCAGCAGTTACAAAACACCTCGCAATCAGCCCCAGCATTTT. It is translated as CASSYKTPRNQPQHF.

The chain uses TRBV6-6 and TRBJ2-5, with a possible D match to TRBD2 (5 bases). Germline loops: CDR1 MNHNY, CDR2 SVGAGI (reference sequence). The CDR3 runs 12 residues. The V end was cut by 0 bases, the J end by 11 bases, with 10 bases between. CDR3 amino acids: CASSYSEGGQYF. The CDR3 coding sequence is TGTGCCAGCAGTTACTCTGAAGGAGGACAGTACTTC.

The CDR3 DNA follows: TGTGCCTGGAGTGCGCGGGGCCGCTCTGGAAACACCATATATTTT. It is translated as CAWSARGRSGNTIYF. The chain couples TRBV30 to TRBJ1-3; possible D gene TRBD1, 5 bases. This CDR3 is 15 amino acids long. V was clipped by 1 base and J by 0 bases, with 10 bases between them. Germline values: CDR1 GTSNPN, CDR2 SVGIG (reference sequence).

In this sample, this clone turned up once. This rearrangement joins TRBV29-1 to TRBJ2-3, with D possibly TRBD1 on 6 matching bases. Trimming left V 4 bases short and J 6 bases short, with 17 bases between. The CDR3 covers 14 residues. Germline V gene data show CDR1 as SQVTM and CDR2 as ANQGSEA. CDR3 region: CSVVRGTQSDTQYF. Here the CDR3 DNA reads TGCAGCGTTGTTAGGGGGACCCAGAGCGATACGCAGTATTTT.

The chain couples TRBV6-1 to TRBJ1-2, with 7 nucleotides matching TRBD1. CDR3 length: 15 residues. The germline V gene encodes CDR1 MNHNS and CDR2 SASEGT. The V and J ends lost 5 bases and 6 bases, in that order; junction bases with no gene match: 12. The CDR3 DNA reads as TGTGCCAGCAGTCTTGGGACAGCTCCTTTTGATGGCTACACCTTC. Translation gives CASSLGTAPFDGYTF.

The chain links TRBV5-8 to TRBJ1-1; D unclear. Germline V gene lookup returns CDR1 SGHTS and CDR2 YDEGEE. The CDR3 spans 13 residues. Trimming stripped 1 base from V and 1 base from J, with 5 bases between. CDR3 in DNA: TGTGCCAGCAGCTTGCAGAGGAACACTGAAGCTTTCTTT. Its translation: CASSLQRNTEAFF.

The V and J genes are TRBV5-1 and TRBJ2-1; no firm D call. The ends were cut back, 0 bases at V and 9 bases at J, with 10 bases in the middle. Germline CDR1 reads SGHRS; CDR2 reads YFSETQ. This CDR3 has 13 residues. The CDR3 nucleotides are TGCGCCAGCAGCTTGGCCCCGGTTAGTGAGCAGTTCTTC. Encoded protein: CASSLAPVSEQFF.

This chain uses TRBV19 with TRBJ2-6; 10 bases are a match to TRBD2. The CDR3 length is 17 residues. Germline-derived CDR1 and CDR2 are LNHDA and SQIVND (reference sequence). V lost 6 bases, J lost 0 bases, and 5 bases stayed unmatched. CDR3: CASRPGTSVSGANVLTF. CDR3 coding DNA: TGTGCCAGTAGACCAGGGACTAGCGTCTCTGGGGCCAACGTCCTGACTTTC.

V gene TRBV2 combines with J gene TRBJ2-7, with D perhaps assigned TRBD1 or TRBD2 (5 bases each). The germline V gene has CDR1 SNHLY and CDR2 FYNNEI. Deletions cut 6 bases from V and 5 bases from J, with 11 bases between. The CDR3 is 12 residues long. The CDR3 spells CASRGDLDEQYF. Here the CDR3 DNA reads TGTGCCAGCAGGGGGGACCTCGACGAGCAGTACTTC.

This chain joins TRBV2 and TRBJ2-2; 7 nucleotides match TRBD1. V dropped 5 bases and J dropped 0; count of bases not matched to a gene: 3. This CDR3 is 15 amino acids long. Germline V gene sequence: CDR1 SNHLY, CDR2 FYNNEI. The CDR3 DNA reads TGTGCCAGCAGTAGGGGACAGACGAACACCGGGGAGCTGTTTTTT. Protein product: CASSRGQTNTGELFF.

This clone was counted a few times. V is TRBV5-1 and J is TRBJ2-1, with TRBD2 identical over 8 bases. Germline loops: CDR1 SGHRS, CDR2 YFSETQ. V shed 5 bases and J 8 bases; nucleotides not matched to a gene: 12. CDR3 length equals 15 residues. In DNA form, the CDR3 reads TGCGCCAGCAGTGCTCAAGCGGGAGTCAACGATGAGCAGTTCTTC. This gives the protein CASSAQAGVNDEQFF.

This clone has just a few counts. This chain links TRBV25-1 with TRBJ1-5; a possible D gene is TRBD1 (5 bases). This CDR3 comprises 13 residues. V lost 7 bases and J 4 bases, leaving 11 bases between the germline ends. Germline CDR1 is MGHDK and CDR2 is SYGVNS. The CDR3, as DNA: TGTGCCAGCAACCAGGGTAATAATCAGCCCCAGCATTTT. The encoded protein is CASNQGNNQPQHF. The full variable domain, its missing parts supplied by reference TRBV25-1 and TRBJ1-5, is EADIYQTPRYLVIGTGKKITLECSQTMGHDKMYWYQQDPGMELHLIHYSYGVNSTEKGDLSSESTVSRIRTEHFPLTLESARPSHTSQYLCASNQGNNQPQHFGDGTRLSIL.

The rearrangement joins TRBV6-5 to TRBJ1-2, with 7 bases lining up with TRBD1. The length of the CDR3 is 13 residues. V was pared by 3 bases and J by 7 bases, with 5 bases of the junction left unmatched. Germline values: CDR1 MNHEY, CDR2 SVGAGI. The DNA of the CDR3 is TGTGCCAGCAGTTATAGACAGGGTGGTGGCTACACCTTC. Its translation: CASSYRQGGGYTF.

This rearrangement joins TRBV6-4 to TRBJ1-6, with a tentative D call TRBD1 (5 bases). Trimming left V 11 bases short and J 6 bases short, with 11 bases between. CDR3 length equals 12 residues. The germline V gene has CDR1 MRHNA and CDR2 SNTAGT. CDR3 protein: CARRGANSPLHF. CDR3 in DNA: TGTGCCCGCCGAGGGGCTAATTCACCCCTCCACTTT.

V and J are TRBV11-2 and TRBJ2-5; 12 nucleotides agree with TRBD2. V gave up 5 bases and J gave up 5 bases; unmatched junction bases: 12. CDR1 and CDR2 from the germline V gene are SGHAT and FQNNGV. The CDR3 is made up of 17 amino acids. CDR3 in DNA: TGTGCCAGCAGCCTCGCACTAGCGGGGGGAGGTCGGGAGACCCAGTACTTC. It translates to CASSLALAGGGRETQYF. The complete variable domain, with remaining parts taken from reference TRBV11-2 and TRBJ2-5, reads EAGVAQSPRYKIIEKRQSVAFWCNPISGHATLYWYQQILGQGPKLLIQFQNNGVVDDSQLPKDRFSAERLKGVDSTLKIQPAKLEDSAVYLCASSLALAGGGRETQYFGPGTRLLVL.

This clone came up a few times. This chain uses TRBV18 with TRBJ1-1; no clear D gene. This CDR3 spans 12 amino acids. V was shortened by 3 bases and J by 5 bases, with 7 bases between the two germline ends. Germline V lookup: CDR1 KGHSH, CDR2 LQKENI. The CDR3 protein is CASSPRATEAFF. In nucleotides, the CDR3 is TGTGCCAGCTCACCTCGTGCGACTGAAGCTTTCTTT.

The chain employs TRBV6-5 and TRBJ1-2, with 9 bases matching TRBD1. CDR1 MNHEY and CDR2 SVGAGI come from the germline V gene. Trimming at V came to 2 bases and at J to 5 bases, leaving 6 bases not matched to a gene. This CDR3 is 15 amino acids long. CDR3 coding DNA: TGTGCCAGCAGTTACACAACAGGGGGCAAATATGGCTACACCTTC. This encodes CASSYTTGGKYGYTF.

The chain's CDR3 is CASSLGRGPQHF. The CDR3 DNA reads as TGTGCCAGCAGTCTGGGAAGAGGGCCCCAGCATTTT. J is TRBJ1-5 and V is TRBV9; no clear D gene. CDR1 is SGDLS and CDR2 is YYNGEE in the germline V gene. V dropped 5 bases and J dropped 9 bases, with 12 bases sitting between them. This CDR3 region has 12 residues.

The chain carries TRBV5-1 and TRBJ2-2; D not resolved. The CDR3 contains 15 residues. Germline V gene data show CDR1 as SGHRS and CDR2 as YFSETQ. Trimming removed 2 bases at V and 1 base at J, with 9 bases between. CDR3 region: CASSLLDGNTGELFF. The CDR3 bases are TGCGCCAGCAGCTTACTGGACGGGAACACCGGGGAGCTGTTTTTT.